Below, 26 T cell receptor beta chains from the same sample are listed, as sequenced in a study of cytomegalovirus exposure and HLA in healthy donors (dated by TCRdb to about 2017). The library was made by the immunoSEQ multiplex PCR assay. A mixture of 60 forward primers for TCR Vbeta segments and 13 reverse primers for TCR Jbeta segments was used in the multiplex PCR. What TCRdb holds here is the immuneACCESS table cut down to in-frame rearrangements. Part of the clones is not present; checked against another copy, under half of the missing clones reflect an unresolved V gene, and the others are unexplained. In this sample the table shows over 100,000 clones, almost 80% of which occur a single time. Of the sample, 1.5% is held by the ten largest clones. The specimen sequenced was PBMCs. Receptor source: a female donor in good health and CMV-seronegative.

V usage is TRBV7-2 and J usage is TRBJ2-3; D is ambiguous. Between the trimmed V and J ends, which lost 5 bases and 9 bases, there was a span of 12 bases. This CDR3 has 12 amino acids. The germline V gene encodes CDR1 SGHTA and CDR2 FQGNSA. CDR3 sequence: CASSPERITQYF. In DNA, the CDR3 is TGTGCCAGCAGCCCTGAGAGGATAACGCAGTATTTT.

This chain links TRBV5-1 with TRBJ1-5, with D unresolved. The CDR3 runs to 18 residues. CDR1 is SGHRS, CDR2 YFSETQ, per germline. Trimming stripped 3 bases from V and 5 bases from J, with 24 bases between. The CDR3 loop is CASSWATIQIRWDQPQHF. DNA of the CDR3: TGCGCCAGCAGCTGGGCTACGATCCAAATACGATGGGATCAGCCCCAGCATTTT.

The rearrangement uses TRBV28 and TRBJ2-7; 7 bases align to TRBD1. Germline CDR1 and CDR2: MDHEN and SYDVKM. V shed 7 bases, J shed 5 bases, and the junction held 5 bases outside the gene matches. The CDR3 is made up of 12 amino acids. This CDR3 reads CASNDRAHEQYF. For the CDR3, the DNA is TGTGCCAGCAACGACAGGGCTCACGAGCAGTACTTC.

V usage is TRBV19 and J usage is TRBJ2-3; 8 bases align to TRBD1. Looked up from germline, CDR1 is LNHDA and CDR2 is SQIVND (reference sequence). J was trimmed by 1 base and V by 7 bases; bases with no gene match: 1. The CDR3 is made up of 13 amino acids. The CDR3 is CASMTGGTDTQYF. For the CDR3, the DNA is TGTGCCAGTATGACAGGGGGCACAGATACGCAGTATTTT.

As DNA, the CDR3 is TGTGCCAGCCGCCCGCAGGGTAGCCACGAGCAGTACTTC. This codes for CASRPQGSHEQYF. V and J are TRBV28 and TRBJ2-7, with a tentative D call TRBD1 (5 bases). Trimming pared 8 bases from V and 5 bases from J, leaving 16 bases between. CDR1 and CDR2 (germline): MDHEN, SYDVKM. The CDR3 totals 13 residues.

This clone is a singleton in its sample. The chain recombines TRBV7-2 with TRBJ1-4; 9 positions match TRBD1. This CDR3 spans 15 amino acids. Trimming cost V 3 bases and J 7 bases; bases outside gene matches: 6. Germline-derived CDR1 and CDR2 are SGHTA and FQGNSA. CDR3 sequence reads: CASSFRGTGREKLFF. DNA for the CDR3: TGTGCCAGCAGCTTTAGGGGGACAGGGCGTGAAAAACTGTTTTTT.

The V call is TRBV28, the J call TRBJ2-1; 7 bases are a match to TRBD1. The V segment lost 5 bases and the J segment 4 bases; nucleotides outside the gene matches: 11. Germline values: CDR1 MDHEN, CDR2 SYDVKM. The CDR3 is 16 residues long. CDR3 sequence: CASSTLDRDQYNEQFF. DNA for the CDR3: TGTGCCAGCAGTACCCTCGACAGGGATCAATACAATGAGCAGTTCTTC.

Only one count was recorded for this clone. This rearrangement joins TRBV7-2 to TRBJ1-1, with D possibly being TRBD1 (6 bases). V gave up 2 bases and J gave up 5 bases, with 9 bases separating them. The CDR3 consists of 13 residues. Germline lookup yields CDR1 SGHTA and CDR2 FQGNSA. In DNA, the CDR3 is TGTGCCAGCAGCTTATACAGGGAAACTGAAGCTTTCTTT. The encoded protein is CASSLYRETEAFF.

The chain uses TRBV9 and TRBJ2-1, with D possibly being TRBD1 (5 bases). The V gene's germline CDR1 is SGDLS and CDR2 YYNGEE. The length of the CDR3 is 14 residues. The V gene lost 2 bases and the J gene lost 10 bases, with 16 bases spanning the gap. As DNA, the CDR3 is TGTGCCAGCAGCGTGGGCGGCGACAGCAGGGAGCAGTTCTTC. Translation: CASSVGGDSREQFF. Supplemented by reference TRBV9 and TRBJ2-1, the full variable domain reads DSGVTQTPKHLITATGQRVTLRCSPRSGDLSVYWYQQSLDQGLQFLIQYYNGEERAKGNILERFSAQQFPDLHSELNLSSLELGDSALYFCASSVGGDSREQFFGPGTRLTVL.

The V call is TRBV5-4, the J call TRBJ2-1; D gene uncertain. Trimming cost V 2 bases and J 6 bases, with 12 bases left between them. Per germline, CDR1 SGHNT and CDR2 YYREEE (reference sequence). This CDR3 contains 14 residues. Written as DNA, the CDR3 is TGTGCCAGCAGCTTAGTGATGATGAGCAATGAGCAGTTCTTC. Translating gives CASSLVMMSNEQFF. Supplemented by reference TRBV5-4 and TRBJ2-1, the full variable domain reads ETGVTQSPTHLIKTRGQQVTLRCSSQSGHNTVSWYQQALGQGPQFIFQYYREEENGRGNFPPRFSGLQFPNYSSELNVNALELDDSALYLCASSLVMMSNEQFFGPGTRLTVL.

This clone was counted a few times. This chain uses TRBV28 with TRBJ2-3, with D possibly matching TRBD1 (6 bases). The germline CDR1 and CDR2 sequences are MDHEN and SYDVKM. The CDR3 has 15 amino acids. V lost 4 bases and J lost 3, with 14 bases in between. CDR3 residues: CASSSTGSWTDTQYF. The CDR3 coding sequence is TGTGCCAGCAGTTCTACAGGGAGTTGGACAGATACGCAGTATTTT.

The chain is built from TRBV6-1 and TRBJ2-1; 7 nucleotides align to TRBD1. CDR1 is MNHNS, CDR2 SASEGT, per germline. The CDR3 spans 14 residues. J lost 3 bases, V lost 7 bases, and 6 bases had no gene match. CDR3 sequence (DNA): TGTGCCAGCATCCGGGACAGAGACTACAATGAGCAGTTCTTC. It encodes CASIRDRDYNEQFF.

V gene TRBV6-1 combines with J gene TRBJ2-7; D possibly corresponds to TRBD1 (6 bases). The V gene's germline CDR1 is MNHNS and CDR2 SASEGT. The CDR3 runs to 16 residues. The germline V and J ends were trimmed by 2 bases and 0 bases, with 14 bases remaining between them. CDR3 nucleotide sequence: TGTGCCAGCAGTGAATTGGGGGCCTCACTCTCCTACGAGCAGTACTTC. Amino acid sequence: CASSELGASLSYEQYF.

In its sample, this clone was seen a few times. V gene TRBV5-6 combines with J gene TRBJ2-3; D not certain. V lost 0 bases and J 4 bases, leaving 3 bases between the germline ends. The CDR3 length is 12 residues. The germline gives CDR1 SGHDT, CDR2 YYEEEE. CDR3 DNA sequence: TGTGCCAGCAGCTTGGCTGCAGATACGCAGTATTTT. Encoded protein: CASSLAADTQYF.

V gene TRBV4-1 combines with J gene TRBJ2-7, with 14 bases lining up with TRBD2. Trimming took 0 bases from V and 6 from J; bases not matched to a gene: 13. This CDR3 spans 19 amino acids. Germline V lookup: CDR1 MGHRA, CDR2 YSYEKL. For the CDR3, the DNA is TGCGCCAGCAGCCAAGATGAGGGGGCTGGACTAGCGGGGGGCATCGAGCAGTACTTC. This encodes CASSQDEGAGLAGGIEQYF.

The rearrangement joins TRBV7-2 to TRBJ1-2, with 9 bases aligning to TRBD1. Germline CDR1 reads SGHTA; CDR2 reads FQGNSA. Trimming removed 5 bases from V and 4 bases from J; junction bases left unmatched: 8. This CDR3 contains 15 residues. The CDR3 loop reads CASSGQQGALYGYTF. CDR3 nucleotides: TGTGCCAGCAGCGGGCAACAGGGGGCCCTCTATGGCTACACCTTC.

CDR3 in DNA: TGTGCCAGCAGTTACCGTCCAGGGCAGAATTCACCCCTCCACTTT. Translating gives CASSYRPGQNSPLHF. The chain combines TRBV6-5 with TRBJ1-6, with a tentative D call TRBD1 (5 bases). The CDR3 is 15 amino acids. Per germline, CDR1 MNHEY and CDR2 SVGAGI. Trimming cost V 2 bases and J 7 bases, with 12 bases left between them.

The chain combines TRBV29-1 with TRBJ2-1, with 7 nucleotides matching TRBD2. V was pared by 6 bases and J by 0 bases, with 5 bases of the junction left unmatched. The CDR3 extends over 14 amino acids. Germline V gives CDR1 SQVTM, CDR2 ANQGSEA. The CDR3 loop reads CSVISGYSYNEQFF. The CDR3 bases are TGCAGCGTGATTAGCGGGTACTCCTACAATGAGCAGTTCTTC.

CDR3 loop: CASRVAGQTTDTQYF. The CDR3 DNA reads TGCGCCAGCAGAGTGGCGGGACAGACGACAGATACGCAGTATTTT. J is TRBJ2-3 and V is TRBV5-1; TRBD1 is a possible D gene (7 bases). With 5 bases removed from V and 3 bases from J, the gap between germline ends came to 16 bases. This CDR3 spans 15 amino acids. Germline assignment: CDR1 SGHRS and CDR2 YFSETQ.

The gene calls are TRBV28 and TRBJ2-1, with D perhaps TRBD2 (5 bases). Germline CDR1 MDHEN, CDR2 SYDVKM. This CDR3 spans 13 amino acids. The germline V and J ends were trimmed by 2 bases and 10 bases, with 12 bases remaining between them. CDR3: CASSLLPRAEQFF. The CDR3 DNA is TGTGCCAGCAGTTTACTCCCGAGGGCCGAGCAGTTCTTC.

The rearrangement uses TRBV28 and TRBJ2-1; 9 bases line up with TRBD2. Germline CDR1 is MDHEN and CDR2 is SYDVKM. The trim removed 5 bases at V and 8 bases at J, leaving 10 bases unmatched. CDR3 length: 15 amino acids. The CDR3 spells CASSSIAGASHEQFF. The DNA of the CDR3 is TGTGCCAGCAGTAGCATAGCGGGAGCTTCACATGAGCAGTTCTTC.

This clone showed up just a few times. The chain couples TRBV11-2 to TRBJ2-5; D is perhaps TRBD1 (7 bases). V lost 0 bases to trimming and J lost 7 bases, with 18 bases between them. Germline loops: CDR1 SGHAT, CDR2 FQNNGV. This CDR3 region has 16 residues. As DNA, the CDR3 is TGTGCCAGCAGCTTAGAAGGGGGGACAGTCCTTTCGACCCAGTACTTC. This gives the protein CASSLEGGTVLSTQYF.

The chain combines TRBV6-1 with TRBJ2-7; maybe TRBD1 (6 bases). This CDR3 is 14 amino acids long. The germline gives CDR1 MNHNS, CDR2 SASEGT. Trimming stripped 1 base from V and 6 bases from J, with 13 bases between. The CDR3 region is CASSEEGVTGEQYF. The CDR3 DNA sequence: TGTGCCAGCAGTGAAGAGGGGGTAACGGGCGAGCAGTACTTC.

The J gene is TRBJ1-5, the V gene TRBV6-5; weak D call: TRBD1 (5 bases). V gave up 5 bases and J gave up 1 base, with 12 bases separating them. There are 15 residues in the CDR3. The germline gives CDR1 MNHEY, CDR2 SVGAGI. CDR3 amino acids: CASSPRRQSNQPQHF. CDR3 in DNA: TGTGCCAGCAGTCCCCGGAGACAGAGCAATCAGCCCCAGCATTTT.

The chain carries TRBV7-2 and TRBJ2-1, with 11 bases fitting TRBD2. This CDR3 is built from 16 residues. Germline trimming cut 5 bases from V and 7 bases from J; bases unmatched to any gene: 10. Germline V lookup: CDR1 SGHTA, CDR2 FQGNSA. The CDR3 nucleotides are TGTGCCAGCAGCGCCCAGGTAGCGGGAGGGGGGAATGAGCAGTTCTTC. It translates to CASSAQVAGGGNEQFF. The entire variable domain, with the rest obtained from reference TRBV7-2 and TRBJ2-1, is as follows: GAGVSQSPSNKVTEKGKDVELRCDPISGHTALYWYRQSLGQGLEFLIYFQGNSAPDKSGLPSDRFSAERTGGSVSTLTIQRTQQEDSAVYLCASSAQVAGGGNEQFFGPGTRLTVL.

The rearrangement joins TRBV29-1 to TRBJ2-7, with 7 bases identical to TRBD2. The CDR3 extends over 15 amino acids. With V trimmed by 8 bases and J by 3 bases, 16 bases remained unmatched. The germline CDR1 and CDR2 sequences are SQVTM and ANQGSEA. The CDR3 DNA reads TGCAGCATCTTAGAGACTAGCCGAACGTACTACGAGCAGTACTTC. Translated: CSILETSRTYYEQYF.